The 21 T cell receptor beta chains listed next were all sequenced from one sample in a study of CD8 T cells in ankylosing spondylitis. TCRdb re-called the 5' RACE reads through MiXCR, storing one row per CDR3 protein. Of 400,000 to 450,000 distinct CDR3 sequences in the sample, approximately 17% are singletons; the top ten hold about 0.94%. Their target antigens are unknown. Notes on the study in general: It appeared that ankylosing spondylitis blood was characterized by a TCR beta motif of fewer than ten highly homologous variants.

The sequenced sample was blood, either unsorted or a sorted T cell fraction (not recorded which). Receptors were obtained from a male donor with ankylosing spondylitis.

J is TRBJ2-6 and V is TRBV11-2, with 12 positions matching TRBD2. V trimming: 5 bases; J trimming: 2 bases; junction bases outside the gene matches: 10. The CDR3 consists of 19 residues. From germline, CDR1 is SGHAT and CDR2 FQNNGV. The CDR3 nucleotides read TGTGCCAGCAGCCCGACTAGCGGGAGTTCCCACCCTGGGGCCAACGTCCTGACTTTC. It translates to CASSPTSGSSHPGANVLTF.

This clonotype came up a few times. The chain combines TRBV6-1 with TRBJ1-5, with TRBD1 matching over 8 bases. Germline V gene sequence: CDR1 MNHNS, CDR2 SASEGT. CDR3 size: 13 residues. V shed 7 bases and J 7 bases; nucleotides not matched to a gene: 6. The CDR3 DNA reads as TGTGCCAGCATGCAGGGGGCAAAGCAGCCCCAGCATTTT. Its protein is CASMQGAKQPQHF.

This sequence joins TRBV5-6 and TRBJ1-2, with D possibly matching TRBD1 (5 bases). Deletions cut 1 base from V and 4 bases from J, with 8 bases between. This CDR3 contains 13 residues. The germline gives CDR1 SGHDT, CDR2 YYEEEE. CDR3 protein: CASSLRGSYGYTF. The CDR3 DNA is TGTGCCAGCAGCTTGCGGGGCTCCTATGGCTACACCTTC.

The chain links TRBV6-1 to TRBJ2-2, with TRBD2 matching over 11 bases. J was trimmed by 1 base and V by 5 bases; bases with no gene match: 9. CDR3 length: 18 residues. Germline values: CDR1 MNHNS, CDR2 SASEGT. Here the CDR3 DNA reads TGTGCCAGCAGTCCCCGTTTCACTAGCGGGGGGAACACCGGGGAGCTGTTTTTT. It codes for CASSPRFTSGGNTGELFF.

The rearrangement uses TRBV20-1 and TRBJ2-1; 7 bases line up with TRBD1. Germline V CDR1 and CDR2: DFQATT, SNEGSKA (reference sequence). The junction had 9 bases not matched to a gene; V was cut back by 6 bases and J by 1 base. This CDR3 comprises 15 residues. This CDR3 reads CSAFYRDSSYNEQFF. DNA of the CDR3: TGCAGTGCGTTCTACCGGGACAGTTCCTACAATGAGCAGTTCTTC.

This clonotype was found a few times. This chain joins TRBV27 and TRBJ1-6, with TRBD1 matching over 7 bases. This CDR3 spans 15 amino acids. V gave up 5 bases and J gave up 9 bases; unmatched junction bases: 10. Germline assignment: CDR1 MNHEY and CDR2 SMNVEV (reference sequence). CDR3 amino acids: CASSPRQGESSPLHF. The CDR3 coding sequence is TGTGCCAGCAGTCCACGACAGGGCGAAAGTTCACCCCTCCACTTT.

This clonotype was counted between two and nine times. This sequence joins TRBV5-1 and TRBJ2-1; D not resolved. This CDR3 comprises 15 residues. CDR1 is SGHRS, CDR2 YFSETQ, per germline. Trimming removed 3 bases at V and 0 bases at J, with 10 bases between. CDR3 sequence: CASSSTSTSYNEQFF. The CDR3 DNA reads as TGCGCCAGCAGCTCGACCTCAACCTCCTACAATGAGCAGTTCTTC.

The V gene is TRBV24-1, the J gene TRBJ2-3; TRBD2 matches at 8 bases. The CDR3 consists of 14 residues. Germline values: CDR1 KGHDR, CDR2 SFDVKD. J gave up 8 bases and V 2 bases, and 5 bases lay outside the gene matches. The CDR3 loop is CATSDSRGVGTQYF. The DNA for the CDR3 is TGTGCCACCAGTGATTCGCGGGGGGTAGGTACGCAGTATTTT.

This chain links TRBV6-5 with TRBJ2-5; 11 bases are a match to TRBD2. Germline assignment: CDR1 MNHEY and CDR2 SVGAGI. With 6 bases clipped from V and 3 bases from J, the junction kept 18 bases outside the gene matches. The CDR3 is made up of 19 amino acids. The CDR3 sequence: CASRLSGTSGDPHKETQYF. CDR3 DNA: TGTGCCAGCAGATTATCCGGGACTAGCGGTGATCCACATAAAGAGACCCAGTACTTC.

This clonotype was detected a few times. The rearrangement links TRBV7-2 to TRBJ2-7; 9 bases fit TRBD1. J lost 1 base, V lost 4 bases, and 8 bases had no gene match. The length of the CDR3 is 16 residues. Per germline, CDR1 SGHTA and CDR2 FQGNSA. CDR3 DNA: TGTGCCAGCAGCTCCCTTGAGACAGGGGGATCCTACGAGCAGTACTTC. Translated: CASSSLETGGSYEQYF.

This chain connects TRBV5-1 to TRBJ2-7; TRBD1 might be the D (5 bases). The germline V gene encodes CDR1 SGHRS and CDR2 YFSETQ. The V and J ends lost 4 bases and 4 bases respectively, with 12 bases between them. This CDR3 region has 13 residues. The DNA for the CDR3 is TGCGCCAGCAGCCGCGAAACAGGTTACGAGCAGTACTTC. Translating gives CASSRETGYEQYF.

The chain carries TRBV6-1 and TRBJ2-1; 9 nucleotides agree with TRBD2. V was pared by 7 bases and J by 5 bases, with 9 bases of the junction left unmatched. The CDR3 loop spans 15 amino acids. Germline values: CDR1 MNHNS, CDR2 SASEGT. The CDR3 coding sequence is TGTGCCAGCACCCCCATAATAGCGGGAGACAATGAGCAGTTCTTC. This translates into CASTPIIAGDNEQFF.

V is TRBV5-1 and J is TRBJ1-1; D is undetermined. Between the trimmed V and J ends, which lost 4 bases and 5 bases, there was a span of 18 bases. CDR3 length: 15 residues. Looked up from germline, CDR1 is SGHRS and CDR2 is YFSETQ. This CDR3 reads CASSAESGLGTEAFF. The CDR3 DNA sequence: TGCGCCAGCAGCGCGGAGTCGGGGTTAGGGACTGAAGCTTTCTTT. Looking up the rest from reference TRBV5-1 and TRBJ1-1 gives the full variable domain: KAGVTQTPRYLIKTRGQQVTLSCSPISGHRSVSWYQQTPGQGLQFLFEYFSETQRNKGNFPGRFSGRQFSNSRSEMNVSTLELGDSALYLCASSAESGLGTEAFFGQGTRLTVV.

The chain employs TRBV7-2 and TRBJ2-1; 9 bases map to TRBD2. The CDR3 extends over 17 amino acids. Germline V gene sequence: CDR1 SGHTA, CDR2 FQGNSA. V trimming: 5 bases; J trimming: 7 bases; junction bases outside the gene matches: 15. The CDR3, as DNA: TGTGCCAGCAGCCCTGCCCCCCCGGGACTAGCAGGGAATGAGCAGTTCTTC. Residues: CASSPAPPGLAGNEQFF.

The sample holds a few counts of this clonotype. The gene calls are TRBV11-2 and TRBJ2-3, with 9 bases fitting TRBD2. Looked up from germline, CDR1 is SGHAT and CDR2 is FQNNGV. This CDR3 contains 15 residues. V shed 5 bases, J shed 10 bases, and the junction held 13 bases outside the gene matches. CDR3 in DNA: TGTGCCAGCAGCCCGCAGGCTAGCGGGATTAGTCCGCAGTATTTT. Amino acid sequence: CASSPQASGISPQYF.

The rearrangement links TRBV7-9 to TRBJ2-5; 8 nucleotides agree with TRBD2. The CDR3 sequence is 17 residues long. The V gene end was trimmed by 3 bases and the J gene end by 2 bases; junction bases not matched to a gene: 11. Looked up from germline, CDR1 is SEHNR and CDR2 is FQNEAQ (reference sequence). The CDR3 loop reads CASSFSVLAAFQETQYF. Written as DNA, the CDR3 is TGTGCCAGCAGCTTTTCCGTACTAGCGGCTTTTCAAGAGACCCAGTACTTC.

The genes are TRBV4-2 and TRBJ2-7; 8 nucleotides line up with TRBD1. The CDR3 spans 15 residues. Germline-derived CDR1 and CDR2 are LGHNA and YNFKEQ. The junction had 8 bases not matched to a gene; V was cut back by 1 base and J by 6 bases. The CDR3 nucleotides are TGTGCCAGCAGCCAAGGTGGACAGGGAGAGATCGAGCAGTACTTC. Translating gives CASSQGGQGEIEQYF.

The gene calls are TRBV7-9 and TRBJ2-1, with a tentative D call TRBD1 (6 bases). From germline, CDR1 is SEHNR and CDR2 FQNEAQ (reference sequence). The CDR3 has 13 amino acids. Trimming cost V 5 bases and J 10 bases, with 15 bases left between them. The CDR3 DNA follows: TGTGCCAGCAGCCTTGGGGTAGGGGGAGAGCAGTTCTTC. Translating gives CASSLGVGGEQFF.

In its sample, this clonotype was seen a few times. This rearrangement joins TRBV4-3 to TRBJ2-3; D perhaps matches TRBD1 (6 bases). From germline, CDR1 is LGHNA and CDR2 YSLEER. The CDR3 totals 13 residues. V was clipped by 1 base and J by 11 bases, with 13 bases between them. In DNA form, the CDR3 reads TGCGCCAGCAGCCAAGGGACCAGAGGGGGGCAGTATTTT. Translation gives CASSQGTRGGQYF.

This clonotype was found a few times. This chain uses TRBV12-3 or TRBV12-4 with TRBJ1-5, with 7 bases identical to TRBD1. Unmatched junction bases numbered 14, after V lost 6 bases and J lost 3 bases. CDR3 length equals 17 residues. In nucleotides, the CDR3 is TGTGCCAGCAGCCCAGGGGGGGGGACAGTAATCAATCAGCCCCAGCATTTT. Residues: CASSPGGGTVINQPQHF.

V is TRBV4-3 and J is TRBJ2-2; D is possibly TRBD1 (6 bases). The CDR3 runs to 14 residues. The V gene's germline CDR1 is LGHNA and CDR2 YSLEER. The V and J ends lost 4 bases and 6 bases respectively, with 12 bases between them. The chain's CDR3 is CASSPRGSSGELFF. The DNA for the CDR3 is TGCGCCAGCAGCCCGAGGGGGTCGTCCGGGGAGCTGTTTTTT.